This T cell receptor beta chain was retrieved from a study of T cell responses to AZD1222 COVID-19 vaccine. Assay used: immunoSEQ multiplex PCR; TCRdb lists only in-frame clones, some missing. The sample has about 56,000 clones, over 75% seen once. V was trimmed by 5 bases and J by 4 bases, leaving 8 bases between them. CDR3 length: 11 amino acids. CDR1 is DFQATT, CDR2 SNEGSKA, per germline (reference sequence). With regard to this clone: No antigen is known for it.

Study-wide points: Donor demographics were predominantly white British with a female majority; clonal diversity may be underestimated. Reportedly, nearly half of unique spike TCRs recognized epitopes outside B.1.351/B.1.1.7 mutations.

This receptor was obtained from an adult in good health. Here the sequenced sample was peripheral blood, taken on day 0 of AZD1222 vaccination. The rearrangement joins TRBV20-1 to TRBJ1-2; D possibly corresponds to TRBD1 (5 bases). The CDR3 nucleotides are TGCAGTGCTCTGGACACCTATGGCTACACCTTC. Amino acid sequence: CSALDTYGYTF.